Listed below are T cell receptor beta chains from one sample, sequenced in a study of beta chain features in type 1 diabetes. The method was immunoSEQ multiplex PCR; TCRdb's version includes in-frame clones alone and lacks a portion of them. Of approximately 250,000 clones listed, roughly a quarter are singletons. Input material: naive CD4+ T cells from blood. The receptors stem from a woman in her 30s with type 1 diabetes. The CDR3 runs from the conserved cysteine through the conserved F or W. A D gene is named only where the DNA matches it firmly. Size values are once, few and many counts, or a class for expanded clones, and some rows have none.

>TRBJ2-2|TRBD1|TRBV2|few
TGTGCCAGCGAAAACAGGGGACAGGTGCTGTTTTTT
CASENRGQVLFF
>TRBJ2-5|TRBD1|TRBV5-1|-
TGCGCCAGCAGCTTGGGACAGGGAGAGACCCAGTACTTC
CASSLGQGETQYF
>TRBJ2-5|TRBD1|TRBV5-1|-
TGCGCCAGCAGCACGGGACAGGGGGCCCTGGCCCAGTACTTC
CASSTGQGALAQYF
>TRBJ1-3|-|TRBV30|-
TGTGCCTGGAGTCTCGGAGGGCAGCTCAGGAACACCATATATTTT
CAWSLGGQLRNTIYF
>TRBJ2-3|-|TRBV29-1|few
TGCAGCGTTGATAGGCGGTTTGGCACAGATACGCAGTATTTT
CSVDRRFGTDTQYF
>TRBJ2-7|-|TRBV4-1|-
TGCGCCAGCAGCGCGAGGGGGGAGCAGTACTTC
CASSARGEQYF
>TRBJ2-1|-|TRBV28|-
TGTGCCAGCAGTTTATTGGGAACAGGCCAAAGCAATGAGCAGTTCTTC
CASSLLGTGQSNEQFF
>TRBJ2-3|-|TRBV6-4|-
TGTGCCAGCAGGCCGACACTTAGCACAGATACGCAGTATTTT
CASRPTLSTDTQYF
>TRBJ2-1|TRBD2|TRBV9|few
TGTGCCAGCAGCGTCATAGCGGGAATCGGCTACAATGAGCAGTTCTTC
CASSVIAGIGYNEQFF
>TRBJ2-3|TRBD2|TRBV5-1|-
TGCGCCAGCCTCGGCGGGAGGGCAGATACGCAGTATTTT
CASLGGRADTQYF
>TRBJ2-7|-|TRBV7-6|few
TGTGCCAGCAGCTCCCATAGGGACATTCCCTACGAGCAGTACTTC
CASSSHRDIPYEQYF
>TRBJ2-2|TRBD1|TRBV15|-
TGTGCCACCGGTCCGGGACAGAGAACCGGGGAGCTGTTTTTT
CATGPGQRTGELFF
>TRBJ2-1|TRBD2|TRBV5-1|-
TGCGCCAGCAGCGACCTGAGCGGGAGGTCCTACAATGAGCAGTTCTTC
CASSDLSGRSYNEQFF
>TRBJ2-2|TRBD1|TRBV27|few
TGTGCCAGCAGTCACCGGGACAGGGGGGGCACCGGGGAGCTGTTTTTT
CASSHRDRGGTGELFF
>TRBJ2-7|-|TRBV28|-
TGTGCCAGCAGTTTTCTCTCAGATGAGCAGTACTTC
CASSFLSDEQYF
>TRBJ2-1|-|TRBV30|-
TGTGCCTGGAGTGGAGAGGGTTTCTCCTACAATGAGCAGTTCTTC
CAWSGEGFSYNEQFF
>TRBJ2-7|-|TRBV18|-
TGTGCCAGCTCACCACCCCCCAAAATCGGCTACGAGCAGTACTTC
CASSPPPKIGYEQYF
>TRBJ2-3|TRBD2|TRBV7-3|-
TGTGCCAGCAGCTCTGGAGCGGGAGGGCCCGCAGATACGCAGTATTTT
CASSSGAGGPADTQYF
>TRBJ2-1|-|TRBV19|-
TGTGCCAGTAGTATAGATCCAGCGGCGGTAGATGAGCAGTTCTTC
CASSIDPAAVDEQFF
>TRBJ1-1|-|TRBV6-5|-
TGTGCCAGCAGTTTACTCGCGGTAAGGAACACTGAAGCTTTCTTT
CASSLLAVRNTEAFF
>TRBJ2-1|TRBD1|TRBV30|-
TGTGCCTGGGGGACCGGGACAGCGTACAATGAGCAGTTCTTC
CAWGTGTAYNEQFF
>TRBJ2-3|TRBD1|TRBV9|-
TGTGCCAGCAGCCTACAGGGGCTTTGGACAGATACGCAGTATTTT
CASSLQGLWTDTQYF
>TRBJ2-2|TRBD1|TRBV19|few
TGTGCCAGTAGTTCACCGGGACAGGACACCGGGGAGCTGTTTTTT
CASSSPGQDTGELFF
>TRBJ2-6|-|TRBV5-1|-
TGCGCCAGCAGTTCCTTGACAGCCTCTGGGGCCAACGTCCTGACTTTC
CASSSLTASGANVLTF
>TRBJ2-1|-|TRBV21-1|-
TGTGCCTTGGAGCTAGCGGGAACCATCAATGAGCAGTTCTTC
CALELAGTINEQFF
>TRBJ1-4|-|TRBV5-4|few
TGTGCCAGCAGCCCTCAGGGGAGTGTTGAAAAACTGTTTTTT
CASSPQGSVEKLFF
>TRBJ2-1|TRBD2|TRBV29-1|few
TGCAGCGTCTCGACCCCGGGACTAGCTTACAATGAGCAGTTCTTC
CSVSTPGLAYNEQFF